The entry that follows covers one T cell receptor beta chain sequence. No antigen is known for it. Measured with immunoSEQ multiplex PCR; TCRdb has only the in-frame clones, and not every one. The sample shows some 140,000 clones, 93% of them seen only once. The source of the sample is a study of T cell responses to AZD1222 COVID-19 vaccine. Germline V gene lookup returns CDR1 MGHRA and CDR2 YSYEKL. This CDR3 is built from 16 residues. Trimming removed 1 base at V and 0 bases at J, with 10 bases between. Study-wide findings and caveats: Across spike, vaccine-associated CD4 TCRs were found, dominant at 160-218 and 743-854.

The receptor comes from an adult in good health. The sample here was peripheral blood, taken on day 0 of AZD1222 vaccination. The rearrangement joins TRBV4-1 to TRBJ1-5; a possible D gene is TRBD1 (5 bases). CDR3 sequence: CASSQAGTYSNQPQHF. The CDR3 region has the DNA TGCGCCAGCAGCCAAGCCGGGACGTATAGCAATCAGCCCCAGCATTTT.